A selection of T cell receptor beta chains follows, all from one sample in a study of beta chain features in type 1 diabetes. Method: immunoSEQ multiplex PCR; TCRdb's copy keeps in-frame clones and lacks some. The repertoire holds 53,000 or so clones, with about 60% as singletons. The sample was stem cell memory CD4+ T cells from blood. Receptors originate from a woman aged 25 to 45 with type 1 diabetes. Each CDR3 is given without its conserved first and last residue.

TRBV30,AWSGSGGSYEQY
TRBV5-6,ASSSLLAGAPDTQY
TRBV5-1,ASSLMGTSGYEQY
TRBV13,ASSLGLAGNIQY
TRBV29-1,SVDGVAGTDTQY
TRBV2,ASRDVGGQY
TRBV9,ASSPSGGNTIY
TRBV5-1,ASSLAPPGQGVNEQF
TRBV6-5,ASSYDAGKLYGYT
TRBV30,AWSTGGEQY
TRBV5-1,ASSTGRENTEAF
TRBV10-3,AISESTRQGTYEQY
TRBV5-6,ASMDSAATNEKLF
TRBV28,ASSQNRDTEAF
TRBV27,ASSLNTGGLYEQY
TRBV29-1,SGRTSGIYYNEQF
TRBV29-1,SVPSGLTDTQY
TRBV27,ASSPSTGTLSQY
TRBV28,ASSLFTDYGYT
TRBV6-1,ARSRGGYYGYT
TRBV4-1,ASSSRVYSNQPQH
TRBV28,ASSSRQGAIQPQH
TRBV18,ASSPDSGPHEQY
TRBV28,ASSLPQGTEAF
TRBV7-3,ASSSPGLAGDTQY
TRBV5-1,ASSRQAGDTQY
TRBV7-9,ASSLEGGSEAF
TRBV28,ASSLWRGRVDIQY